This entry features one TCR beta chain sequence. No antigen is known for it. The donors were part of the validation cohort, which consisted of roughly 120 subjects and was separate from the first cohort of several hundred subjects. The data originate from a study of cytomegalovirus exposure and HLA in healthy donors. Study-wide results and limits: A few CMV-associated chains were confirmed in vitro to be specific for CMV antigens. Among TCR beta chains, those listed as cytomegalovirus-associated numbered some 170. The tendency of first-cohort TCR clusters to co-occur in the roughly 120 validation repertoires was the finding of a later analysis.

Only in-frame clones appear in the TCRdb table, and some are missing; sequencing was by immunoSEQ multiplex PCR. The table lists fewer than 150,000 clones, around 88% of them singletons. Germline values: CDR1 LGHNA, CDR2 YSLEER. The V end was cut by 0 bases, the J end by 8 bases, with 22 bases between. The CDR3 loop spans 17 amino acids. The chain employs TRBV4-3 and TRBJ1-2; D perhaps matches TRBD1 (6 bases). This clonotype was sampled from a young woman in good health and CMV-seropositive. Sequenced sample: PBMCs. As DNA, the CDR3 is TGCGCCAGCAGCCAAGATCACCCCAATCGAGGGGGGGGAGGCTACACCTTC. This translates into CASSQDHPNRGGGGYTF.